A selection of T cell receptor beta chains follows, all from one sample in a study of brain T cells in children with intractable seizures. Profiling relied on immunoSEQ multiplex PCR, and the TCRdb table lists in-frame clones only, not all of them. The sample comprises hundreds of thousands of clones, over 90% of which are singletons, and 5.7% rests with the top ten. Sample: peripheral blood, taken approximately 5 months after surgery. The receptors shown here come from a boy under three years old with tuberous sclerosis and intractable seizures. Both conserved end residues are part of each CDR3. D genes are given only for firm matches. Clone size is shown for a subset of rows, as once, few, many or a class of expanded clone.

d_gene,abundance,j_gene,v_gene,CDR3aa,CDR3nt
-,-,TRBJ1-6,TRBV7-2,CASSLVSQGSPLHF,TGTGCCAGCAGCTTAGTGTCTCAGGGGTCACCCCTCCACTTT
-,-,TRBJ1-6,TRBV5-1,CASGFSGLGSPLHF,TGCGCCAGCGGGTTCTCAGGGCTAGGTTCACCCCTCCACTTT
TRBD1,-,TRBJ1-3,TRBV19,CASSISTGAGNTIYF,TGTGCCAGTAGTATATCAACAGGGGCTGGAAACACCATATATTTT
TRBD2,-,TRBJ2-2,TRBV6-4,CASSAHGGDTGELFF,TGTGCCAGCAGTGCCCACGGGGGGGACACCGGGGAGCTGTTTTTT
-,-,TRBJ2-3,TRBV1,CTSSQEASGGPSTDTQYF,TGCACCAGCAGCCAAGAGGCTAGCGGGGGGCCTAGCACAGATACGCAGTATTTT
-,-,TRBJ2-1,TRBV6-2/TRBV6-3,CASSYSSRLAFSSYNEQFF,TGTGCCAGCAGTTACTCGAGTAGGCTAGCGTTTAGCTCCTACAATGAGCAGTTCTTC
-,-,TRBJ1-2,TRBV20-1,CSASYEEPYGYTF,TGCAGTGCTAGTTATGAGGAACCCTATGGCTACACCTTC
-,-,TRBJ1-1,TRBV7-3,CASSLTGTTEAFF,TGTGCCAGCAGCTTAACAGGGACCACTGAAGCTTTCTTT
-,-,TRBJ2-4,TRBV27,CASSCDRTGQTLAKNIQYF,TGTGCCAGCAGCTGCGATAGGACGGGGCAAACTTTGGCCAAAAACATTCAGTACTTC
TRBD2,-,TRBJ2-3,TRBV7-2,CASSLVSFLSGRSTDTQYF,TGTGCCAGCAGCTTAGTATCTTTCCTTAGCGGGCGAAGCACAGATACGCAGTATTTT
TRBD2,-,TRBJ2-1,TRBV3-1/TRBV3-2,CASSQGTSGNFYNEQFF,TGTGCCAGCAGCCAAGGGACTAGCGGGAATTTCTACAATGAGCAGTTCTTC
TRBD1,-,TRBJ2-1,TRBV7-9,CASSRDRGRNEQFF,TGTGCCAGCAGCCGGGACAGGGGGCGGAATGAGCAGTTCTTC
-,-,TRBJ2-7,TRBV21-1,CASSKASGSSYEQYF,TGTGCCAGCAGCAAAGCTTCAGGGAGCTCCTACGAGCAGTACTTC
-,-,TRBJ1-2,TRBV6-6,CASSYAGDGYTF,TGTGCCAGCAGTTACGCCGGGGATGGCTACACCTTC
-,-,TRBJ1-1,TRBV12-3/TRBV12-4,CASSLQGLPEAFF,TGTGCCAGCAGTTTACAGGGCTTGCCTGAAGCTTTCTTT
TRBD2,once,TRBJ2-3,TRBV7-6,CASSLSRGGGTDTQYF,TGTGCCAGCAGCTTATCGCGGGGGGGAGGCACAGATACGCAGTATTTT
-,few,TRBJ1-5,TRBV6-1,CASSDRDQPQHF,TGTGCCAGCAGTGACCGAGATCAGCCCCAGCATTTT
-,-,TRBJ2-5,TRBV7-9,CASSPQILEETQYF,TGTGCCAGCAGCCCACAGATACTTGAAGAGACCCAGTACTTC
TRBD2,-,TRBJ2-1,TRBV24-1,CATSDPNTRLAGYNEQFF,TGTGCCACCAGTGACCCAAATACCAGACTAGCGGGATACAATGAGCAGTTCTTC
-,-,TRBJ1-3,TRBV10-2,CASSRGFSGNTIYF,TGCGCCAGCAGCAGGGGCTTCTCTGGAAACACCATATATTTT
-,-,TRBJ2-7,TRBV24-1,CATSESRSVNSYEQYF,TGTGCCACCAGTGAGAGTCGTAGCGTAAACTCCTACGAGCAGTACTTC
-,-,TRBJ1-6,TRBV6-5,CASSYLDSRNSPLHF,TGTGCCAGCAGTTACCTCGACAGCCGGAATTCACCCCTCCACTTT
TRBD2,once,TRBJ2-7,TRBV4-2,CASSQGRLLATRPSYEQYF,TGTGCCAGCAGCCAAGGTCGATTACTAGCGACACGACCCTCCTACGAGCAGTACTTC
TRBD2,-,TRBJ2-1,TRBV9,CASSGPGLAVGNEQFF,TGTGCCAGCAGCGGCCCGGGACTAGCGGTCGGGAATGAGCAGTTCTTC
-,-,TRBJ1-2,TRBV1,CTSSHFRGAGDGYTF,TGCACCAGCAGCCATTTCAGGGGGGCAGGGGATGGCTACACCTTC
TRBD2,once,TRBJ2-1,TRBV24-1,CATSDFSPSGRGPWEQFF,TGTGCCACCAGTGATTTCAGCCCTAGCGGGAGAGGGCCCTGGGAGCAGTTCTTC
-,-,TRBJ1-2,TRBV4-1,CASSPEKANYGYTF,TGCGCCAGCAGCCCAGAAAAAGCGAACTATGGCTACACCTTC
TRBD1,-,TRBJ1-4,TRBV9,CASSAIRGTGGKTEKLFF,TGTGCCAGCAGCGCCATCCGCGGGACAGGGGGCAAAACGGAAAAACTGTTTTTT
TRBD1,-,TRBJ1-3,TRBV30,CAWSLGGPYSGNTIYF,TGTGCCTGGAGTTTAGGGGGCCCGTACTCTGGAAACACCATATATTTT
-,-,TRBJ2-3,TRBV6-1,CASSEHRGYQDTQYF,TGTGCCAGCAGTGAACATCGCGGGTACCAAGATACGCAGTATTTT
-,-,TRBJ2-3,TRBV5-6,CASSFMATGTDTQYF,TGTGCCAGCAGCTTCATGGCGACTGGCACAGATACGCAGTATTTT
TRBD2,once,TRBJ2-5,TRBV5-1,CASSQLRTSGGKETQYF,TGCGCCAGCAGCCAGCTACGGACTAGCGGGGGGAAAGAGACCCAGTACTTC
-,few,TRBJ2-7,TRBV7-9,CASRTFDEQYF,TGTGCCAGCAGAACGTTCGACGAGCAGTACTTC
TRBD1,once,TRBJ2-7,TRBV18,CASSPGQGFSYEQYF,TGTGCCAGCTCACCCGGACAGGGCTTCTCCTACGAGCAGTACTTC
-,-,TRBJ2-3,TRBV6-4,CASSDTNGVTQYF,TGTGCCAGCAGTGACACTAATGGGGTTACGCAGTATTTT
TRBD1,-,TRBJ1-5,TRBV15,CATSRAPTGTGGRGSNQPQHF,TGTGCCACCAGCAGAGCTCCCACCGGGACAGGGGGCCGAGGGAGCAATCAGCCCCAGCATTTT
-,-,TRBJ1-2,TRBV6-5,CAAGELPYGYTF,TGTGCGGCAGGGGAGTTGCCTTATGGCTACACCTTC
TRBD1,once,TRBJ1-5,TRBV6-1,CASSGLTGTGGQPQHF,TGTGCCAGCAGTGGACTTACCGGGACAGGGGGTCAGCCCCAGCATTTT
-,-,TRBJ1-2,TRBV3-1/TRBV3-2,CASSQVKGYGYTF,TGTGCCAGCAGCCAAGTGAAAGGTTATGGCTACACCTTC
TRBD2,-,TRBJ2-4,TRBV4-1,CASSRGLGAKNIQYF,TGCGCCAGCAGCCGCGGACTAGGGGCCAAAAACATTCAGTACTTC
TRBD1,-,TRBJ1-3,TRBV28,CASSLVLGGGLSGNTIYF,TGTGCCAGCAGTTTGGTTTTAGGGGGCGGCCTCTCTGGAAACACCATATATTTT
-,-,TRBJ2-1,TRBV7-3,CASSLLGGGNEQFF,TGTGCCAGCAGCTTACTGGGGGGAGGAAATGAGCAGTTCTTC